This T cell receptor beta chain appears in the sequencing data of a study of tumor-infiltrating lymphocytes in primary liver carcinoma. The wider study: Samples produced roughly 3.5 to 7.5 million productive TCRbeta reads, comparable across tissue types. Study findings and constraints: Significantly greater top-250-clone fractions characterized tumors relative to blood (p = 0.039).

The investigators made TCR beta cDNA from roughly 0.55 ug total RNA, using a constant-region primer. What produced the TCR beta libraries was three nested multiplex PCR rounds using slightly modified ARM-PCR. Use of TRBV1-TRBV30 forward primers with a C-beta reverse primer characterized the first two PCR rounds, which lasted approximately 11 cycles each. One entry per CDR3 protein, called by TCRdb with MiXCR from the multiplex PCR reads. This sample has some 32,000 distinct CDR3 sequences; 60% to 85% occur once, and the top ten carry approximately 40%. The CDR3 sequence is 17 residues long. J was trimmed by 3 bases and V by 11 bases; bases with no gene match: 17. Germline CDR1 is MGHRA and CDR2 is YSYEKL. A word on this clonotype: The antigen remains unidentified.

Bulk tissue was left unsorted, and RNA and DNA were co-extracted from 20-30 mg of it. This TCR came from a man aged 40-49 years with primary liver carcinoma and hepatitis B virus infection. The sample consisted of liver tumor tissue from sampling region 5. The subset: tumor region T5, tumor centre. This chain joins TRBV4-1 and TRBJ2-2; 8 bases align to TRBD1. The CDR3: CAGNQIGQGVHTGELFF. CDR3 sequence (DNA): TGCGCCGGCAACCAGATTGGACAGGGAGTCCACACCGGGGAGCTGTTTTTT.